These 29 T cell receptor beta chains originate from one sample sequenced in a study of cytomegalovirus exposure and HLA in healthy donors. This PCR relied on a set of 60 Vbeta primers and 13 Jbeta primers. Only in-frame clones appear in the TCRdb table, and some are missing; sequencing was by immunoSEQ multiplex PCR. This sample carries around 150,000 clones, 75% to 80% of them seen once, and the ten largest clones take around 0.7%. The sequenced material came from PBMCs. These receptor sequences come from a male donor in good health and CMV-seronegative.

The chain is built from TRBV7-2 and TRBJ2-7; weak D call: TRBD1 (5 bases). The CDR3 has 13 amino acids. With 0 bases removed from V and 4 bases from J, the gap between germline ends came to 7 bases. Looked up from germline, CDR1 is SGHTA and CDR2 is FQGNSA. The CDR3 bases are TGTGCCAGCAGCTTAGCGGGGCAGTACGAGCAGTACTTC. Encoded protein: CASSLAGQYEQYF.

The CDR3 bases are TGTGCCAGCAGCCAACGTCTCCGAAACAGGGGGTACGGAAACACCATATATTTT. It encodes CASSQRLRNRGYGNTIYF. The genes are TRBV14 and TRBJ1-3; 8 nucleotides line up with TRBD1. V gave up 2 bases and J gave up 4 bases; unmatched junction bases: 13. The CDR3 has 18 amino acids. In germline, CDR1 is SGHDN, CDR2 FVKESK.

This chain uses TRBV7-6 with TRBJ1-1; D not resolved. This CDR3 is 14 amino acids long. The germline V and J ends were trimmed by 4 bases and 6 bases, with 15 bases remaining between them. Germline V gives CDR1 SGHVS, CDR2 FNYEAQ. CDR3 nucleotides: TGTGCCAGCAGCTCCGGGGTATCTGGGGCTGAAGCTTTCTTT. Translated, it gives CASSSGVSGAEAFF.

V usage is TRBV27 and J usage is TRBJ2-7, with D tentatively TRBD2 (6 bases). V dropped 6 bases and J dropped 1 base, with 13 bases sitting between them. Germline assignment: CDR1 MNHEY and CDR2 SMNVEV (reference sequence). The CDR3 is made up of 14 amino acids. The chain's CDR3 is CASRSSGLSYEQYF. The CDR3 bases are TGTGCCAGCAGATCAAGCGGGTTGTCCTACGAGCAGTACTTC.

J is TRBJ2-3 and V is TRBV7-9, with D uncertain. The CDR3 loop spans 12 amino acids. Trimming took 1 base from V and 11 from J, leaving 10 bases between them. Looked up from germline, CDR1 is SEHNR and CDR2 is FQNEAQ (reference sequence). The CDR3 sequence is CASSLGLVMQYF. CDR3 nucleotide sequence: TGTGCCAGCAGCTTAGGGCTAGTCATGCAGTATTTT. Using reference TRBV7-9 and TRBJ2-3 for the parts outside the CDR3, the full variable domain is DTGVSQNPRHKITKRGQNVTFRCDPISEHNRLYWYRQTLGQGPEFLTYFQNEAQLEKSRLLSDRFSAERPKGSFSTLEIQRTEQGDSAMYLCASSLGLVMQYFGPGTRLTVL.

The V and J genes are TRBV7-2 and TRBJ2-7; D may be TRBD1 (6 bases). The ends were cut back, 6 bases at V and 4 bases at J, with 13 bases in the middle. The germline gives CDR1 SGHTA, CDR2 FQGNSA. The CDR3 runs to 13 residues. This CDR3 reads CASSRTGSYEQYF. In DNA, the CDR3 is TGTGCCAGCAGTAGAACAGGGTCGTACGAGCAGTACTTC.

The genes are TRBV2 and TRBJ2-3, with 11 bases fitting TRBD2. CDR1 is SNHLY and CDR2 is FYNNEI in the germline V gene. Unmatched junction bases numbered 9, after V lost 2 bases and J lost 8 bases. The CDR3 runs 16 residues. CDR3 loop: CASSERRSGGGGTQYF. The CDR3 bases are TGTGCCAGCAGTGAACGGCGTAGCGGGGGGGGAGGTACGCAGTATTTT.

This clone showed up just a few times. In DNA form, the CDR3 reads TGTGCCAGCCGAAGCACAGGGGGCAGGTACACTGAAGCTTTCTTT. Translated: CASRSTGGRYTEAFF. The chain joins TRBV7-2 to TRBJ1-1; 9 bases match TRBD1. Unmatched junction bases numbered 10, after V lost 8 bases and J lost 3 bases. This CDR3 is 15 amino acids long. Germline values: CDR1 SGHTA, CDR2 FQGNSA.

Written as DNA, the CDR3 is TGTGCCAGCAGAAGACCCGGGACAACAAACAATGAGCAGTTCTTC. Translated: CASRRPGTTNNEQFF. V gene TRBV6-1 combines with J gene TRBJ2-1, with D possibly being TRBD1 (6 bases). The CDR3 contains 15 residues. V lost 6 bases and J lost 5, with 17 bases in between. Germline V gene lookup returns CDR1 MNHNS and CDR2 SASEGT.

The chain links TRBV19 to TRBJ1-5, with a tentative D call TRBD1 (6 bases). The V gene's germline CDR1 is LNHDA and CDR2 SQIVND (reference sequence). Trimming left V 6 bases short and J 0 bases short, with 18 bases between. This CDR3 has 17 residues. The CDR3 coding sequence is TGTGCCAGTAGCCTATCACTTCAGGGGTATAGCAATCAGCCCCAGCATTTT. This encodes CASSLSLQGYSNQPQHF. Filled out from reference TRBV19 and TRBJ1-5, the complete variable domain reads DGGITQSPKYLFRKEGQNVTLSCEQNLNHDAMYWYRQDPGQGLRLIYYSQIVNDFQKGDIAEGYSVSREKKESFPLTVTSAQKNPTAFYLCASSLSLQGYSNQPQHFGDGTRLSIL.

V and J are TRBV9 and TRBJ1-1; a possible D gene is TRBD1 (6 bases). Germline V gene sequence: CDR1 SGDLS, CDR2 YYNGEE. This CDR3 comprises 14 residues. The V end lost 4 bases, the J end lost 4 bases, and 14 bases lay between the germline ends. The CDR3 protein is CASSPGAPGTEAFF. The CDR3 nucleotides read TGTGCCAGCAGCCCAGGGGCGCCGGGCACTGAAGCTTTCTTT.

The chain is built from TRBV2 and TRBJ1-1; 7 bases match TRBD1. CDR3 size: 13 residues. The trim removed 6 bases at V and 0 bases at J, leaving 1 base unmatched. Germline V gives CDR1 SNHLY, CDR2 FYNNEI. The CDR3 sequence is CASRGQLNTEAFF. The CDR3 DNA reads as TGTGCCAGCAGGGGACAGTTGAACACTGAAGCTTTCTTT.

The J gene is TRBJ2-2, the V gene TRBV4-3, with 8 nucleotides matching TRBD2. The germline V gene has CDR1 LGHNA and CDR2 YSLEER. The CDR3 has 15 residues. V gave up 4 bases and J gave up 0 bases; unmatched junction bases: 1. The CDR3 here is CASSPGGANTGELFF. Here the CDR3 DNA reads TGCGCCAGCAGCCCCGGGGGGGCGAACACCGGGGAGCTGTTTTTT.

The gene calls are TRBV7-2 and TRBJ2-7; TRBD1 is a possible D gene (6 bases). The CDR3 is 14 amino acids. V lost 1 base and J lost 5, with 12 bases in between. Germline values: CDR1 SGHTA, CDR2 FQGNSA. The CDR3: CASSLDRAYDEQYF. The CDR3 region has the DNA TGTGCCAGCAGCTTAGACAGGGCTTACGACGAGCAGTACTTC.

This chain uses TRBV5-6 with TRBJ2-1; 10 positions match TRBD2. The CDR3 totals 17 residues. Germline V gives CDR1 SGHDT, CDR2 YYEEEE. Trimming at V came to 1 base and at J to 3 bases, leaving 7 bases not matched to a gene. In DNA, the CDR3 is TGTGCCAGCAGCTTGTCGCTAGCGGGAGAAAACTACAATGAGCAGTTCTTC. This sequence encodes CASSLSLAGENYNEQFF.

V and J are TRBV4-2 and TRBJ2-3, with TRBD2 identical over 12 bases. The V and J ends lost 11 bases and 5 bases, in that order; junction bases with no gene match: 14. Looked up from germline, CDR1 is LGHNA and CDR2 is YNFKEQ. The CDR3 length is 16 residues. The CDR3 nucleotides read TGTGCCTCCAGGGCACTAGCGGGAGGTAGGGGAGATACGCAGTATTTT. It is translated as CASRALAGGRGDTQYF.

The V call is TRBV9, the J call TRBJ1-2; D is undetermined. CDR1 SGDLS and CDR2 YYNGEE come from the germline V gene. The V end lost 0 bases, the J end lost 5 bases, and 14 bases lay between the germline ends. The CDR3 has 15 amino acids. DNA of the CDR3: TGTGCCAGCAGCGTAGAAGCCACCGAAGATTATGGCTACACCTTC. It specifies CASSVEATEDYGYTF.

V usage is TRBV18 and J usage is TRBJ2-5; D possibly corresponds to TRBD2 (7 bases). The tail of the sequence fits TRBJ2-7 better, so the J call may be wrong. Germline CDR1 is KGHSH and CDR2 is LQKENI. CDR3 length: 16 amino acids. The CDR3 here is CASSPLGGGESYEQYF. The CDR3 DNA reads as TGTGCCAGCTCCCCCCTTGGAGGGGGGGAATCCTACGAGCAGTACTTC.

J is TRBJ1-1 and V is TRBV7-3, with 8 bases identical to TRBD1. Germline CDR1 and CDR2: SGHTA and FQGTGA. The CDR3 runs 13 residues. V shed 6 bases and J 5 bases; nucleotides not matched to a gene: 5. Written as DNA, the CDR3 is TGTGCCAGCAGGACCACAGGGGGAACTGAAGCTTTCTTT. Its protein is CASRTTGGTEAFF.

The chain couples TRBV5-1 to TRBJ1-1; 7 nucleotides agree with TRBD1. Per the germline V gene, CDR1 is SGHRS and CDR2 is YFSETQ. The V segment lost 5 bases and the J segment 3 bases; nucleotides outside the gene matches: 10. This CDR3 region has 15 residues. The CDR3 DNA follows: TGCGCCAGCAGATACGACAGGGTTGGGGACACTGAAGCTTTCTTT. Translated: CASRYDRVGDTEAFF.

J is TRBJ2-7 and V is TRBV10-3; 9 positions match TRBD1. Germline V gene sequence: CDR1 ENHRY, CDR2 SYGVKD. The V gene end was trimmed by 8 bases and the J gene end by 2 bases; junction bases not matched to a gene: 10. The CDR3 runs 15 residues. For the CDR3, the DNA is TGTGCCATCCGGGACAGGGACTCTAACCCCTACGAGCAGTACTTC. Encoded protein: CAIRDRDSNPYEQYF.

V usage is TRBV4-1 and J usage is TRBJ2-1; perhaps TRBD2 as D (5 bases). CDR1 and CDR2 from the germline V gene are MGHRA and YSYEKL. The CDR3 totals 14 residues. The V and J ends lost 0 bases and 5 bases respectively, with 8 bases between them. The CDR3 bases are TGCGCCAGCAGCCAAGAGTCGGAGGACAATGAGCAGTTCTTC. As protein: CASSQESEDNEQFF.

The genes are TRBV11-2 and TRBJ2-7; 7 positions match TRBD2. Germline V CDR1 and CDR2: SGHAT, FQNNGV. J was trimmed by 1 base and V by 1 base; bases with no gene match: 10. This CDR3 is built from 17 residues. CDR3 protein: CASSLGWGGGLSYEQYF. In DNA, the CDR3 is TGTGCCAGCAGCTTAGGATGGGGCGGGGGACTTTCCTACGAGCAGTACTTC.

This clone was observed once. V and J are TRBV5-1 and TRBJ2-5, with a weak D call TRBD2 (5 bases). Deletions cut 0 bases from V and 5 bases from J, with 11 bases between. The CDR3 extends over 14 amino acids. Germline V gives CDR1 SGHRS, CDR2 YFSETQ. The CDR3 DNA reads TGCGCCAGCAGCTTGGGAGGGATCGGGGAGACCCAGTACTTC. Translating gives CASSLGGIGETQYF.

The chain employs TRBV28 and TRBJ1-4; D is uncertain. Germline assignment: CDR1 MDHEN and CDR2 SYDVKM. The CDR3 consists of 16 residues. The V gene lost 4 bases and the J gene lost 0 bases, with 12 bases spanning the gap. This chain's CDR3 is CASSSAGFATNEKLFF. The CDR3 DNA reads TGTGCCAGCAGTTCGGCAGGCTTTGCAACTAATGAAAAACTGTTTTTT.

This clone was seen just once. V usage is TRBV28 and J usage is TRBJ2-3; 8 bases line up with TRBD2. This CDR3 contains 15 residues. After removal of 5 bases from V and 5 bases from J, the junction contained 9 bases not matched to a gene. CDR1 MDHEN and CDR2 SYDVKM come from the germline V gene. The CDR3 loop is CASSPAGATIDTQYF. The CDR3 bases are TGTGCCAGCAGTCCAGCGGGAGCCACTATAGATACGCAGTATTTT. The full variable domain, completed using reference TRBV28 and TRBJ2-3, is DVKVTQSSRYLVKRTGEKVFLECVQDMDHENMFWYRQDPGLGLRLIYFSYDVKMKEKGDIPEGYSVSREKKERFSLILESASTNQTSMYLCASSPAGATIDTQYFGPGTRLTVL.

This chain's CDR3 is CASSPGQGDTGELFF. The CDR3 region has the DNA TGTGCCAGCTCACCGGGACAGGGGGACACCGGGGAGCTGTTTTTT. The chain employs TRBV18 and TRBJ2-2, with TRBD1 matching over 11 bases. The length of the CDR3 is 15 residues. V shed 3 bases, J shed 3 bases, and the junction held 0 bases outside the gene matches. Germline CDR1 is KGHSH and CDR2 is LQKENI.

The chain employs TRBV5-1 and TRBJ2-3; 11 nucleotides agree with TRBD2. The CDR3 sequence is 15 residues long. The germline V gene has CDR1 SGHRS and CDR2 YFSETQ. The junction had 2 bases not matched to a gene; V was cut back by 1 base and J by 4 bases. The CDR3 DNA reads as TGCGCCAGCAGCTTGACTAGCGGGAGTGCAGATACGCAGTATTTT. This gives the protein CASSLTSGSADTQYF.

This chain joins TRBV30 and TRBJ1-6; D gene ambiguous. Trimming left V 5 bases short and J 14 bases short, with 13 bases between. This CDR3 has 11 amino acids. CDR1 is GTSNPN and CDR2 is SVGIG in the germline V gene (reference sequence). The CDR3 DNA follows: TGTGCCTGGGGATCGACCGGAGCCCTCCACTTT. This gives the protein CAWGSTGALHF.